What follows describes a single TCR beta chain. These data come from a study of cytomegalovirus exposure and HLA in healthy donors. The CDR3 is 12 residues long. V gave up 7 bases and J gave up 6 bases, with 12 bases separating them. Germline CDR1 and CDR2: MNHEY and SVGAGI. Primers for the PCR totalled 60 Vbeta and 13 Jbeta. Produced via immunoSEQ multiplex PCR; TCRdb's table is partial and in-frame only. The sample consists of about 120,000 clones, about four fifths of them appearing once. The J gene is TRBJ1-1, the V gene TRBV6-5; tentatively, D is TRBD1 (6 bases). Sequenced input: PBMCs. The origin of this receptor is a woman under 30 in good health and CMV-seronegative. CDR3 sequence: CASKGRGSEAFF. DNA of the CDR3: TGTGCCAGCAAGGGCAGGGGCTCTGAAGCTTTCTTT.